These 26 T cell receptor beta chains originate from one sample sequenced in a study of T-cell reconstitution after alpha-beta-depleted transplantation in children. Unique molecular identifiers were built into the TCRbeta library. Via MiXCR, TCRdb re-called the PCR reads, giving one row per CDR3 protein. The table lists around 420,000 distinct CDR3 sequences, 16% of them singletons. This material consisted of PBMCs, mostly from graft donor cells, taken 360 days after TCRalphabeta/CD19-depleted stem cell transplant. These TCRs come from a boy less than two years old who had a stem cell transplant for Wiskott-Aldrich syndrome, so the T cells may come from the graft donor.

The V call is TRBV2, the J call TRBJ2-7; D gene unclear. Germline values: CDR1 SNHLY, CDR2 FYNNEI. The CDR3 has 11 amino acids. V lost 6 bases, J lost 6 bases, and 9 bases lay in between. The CDR3 sequence: CASSLYFEQYF. CDR3 coding DNA: TGTGCCAGCAGCCTCTACTTCGAGCAGTACTTC.

To note about this clonotype: This is likely a read error, given that the CDR3 carries no conserved phenylalanine or tryptophan at its end. CDR3 nucleotide sequence: TGTGCCAGCAGTTACCCCGGAGATACAGATACGCAGTATCTT. This sequence encodes CASSYPGDTDTQYL. The chain links TRBV6-5 to TRBJ2-3; D is uncertain. Germline values: CDR1 MNHEY, CDR2 SVGAGI. Trimming pared 2 bases from V and 3 bases from J, leaving 9 bases between. The CDR3 loop spans 14 amino acids.

This clonotype occurred a few times. The chain employs TRBV12-3 or TRBV12-4 and TRBJ2-5; 9 bases line up with TRBD1. CDR3 length: 15 amino acids. V dropped 6 bases and J dropped 5; count of bases not matched to a gene: 10. The CDR3 nucleotides read TGTGCCAGCAGGTCCGACAGGGGGTTTCGGGAGACCCAGTACTTC. It codes for CASRSDRGFRETQYF.

The rearrangement joins TRBV12-3 or TRBV12-4 to TRBJ2-5; tentative D call: TRBD2 (5 bases). V was shortened by 8 bases and J by 3 bases, with 19 bases between the two germline ends. The CDR3 is 15 amino acids. The CDR3 spells CASRPRSYGKETQYF. The CDR3 DNA is TGTGCCAGCCGACCCCGGAGTTACGGGAAAGAGACCCAGTACTTC.

The chain recombines TRBV5-1 with TRBJ2-1; TRBD1 might be the D (5 bases). Trimming removed 2 bases at V and 3 bases at J, with 12 bases between. The CDR3 is made up of 15 amino acids. Germline CDR1 is SGHRS and CDR2 is YFSETQ. The DNA of the CDR3 is TGCGCCAGCAGCTTAGCTACAGGTAACTACAATGAGCAGTTCTTC. This gives the protein CASSLATGNYNEQFF. The variable domain in full, completed from reference TRBV5-1 and TRBJ2-1, reads KAGVTQTPRYLIKTRGQQVTLSCSPISGHRSVSWYQQTPGQGLQFLFEYFSETQRNKGNFPGRFSGRQFSNSRSEMNVSTLELGDSALYLCASSLATGNYNEQFFGPGTRLTVL.

This clonotype was detected ten times or more. This chain joins TRBV5-1 and TRBJ1-2; D unclear. CDR1 is SGHRS, CDR2 YFSETQ, per germline. Trimming shortened V by 0 bases and J by 2 bases, and 8 bases separated the two germline ends. The CDR3 sequence is 14 residues long. CDR3 protein: CASSLAYGNYGYTF. CDR3 bases: TGCGCCAGCAGCTTGGCCTACGGGAACTATGGCTACACCTTC.

This chain links TRBV12-3 or TRBV12-4 with TRBJ2-4, with 7 bases fitting TRBD1. This CDR3 spans 16 amino acids. The V segment lost 5 bases and the J segment 0 bases; nucleotides outside the gene matches: 7. CDR3 bases: TGTGCCAGCAGTCTCGGACAGGCTTTAGCCAAAAACATTCAGTACTTC. Its translation: CASSLGQALAKNIQYF.

This clonotype was counted at least ten times. The V gene is TRBV7-9, the J gene TRBJ2-1; D perhaps matches TRBD2 (5 bases). The V gene's germline CDR1 is SEHNR and CDR2 FQNEAQ (reference sequence). This CDR3 contains 15 residues. V was trimmed by 2 bases and J by 7 bases, leaving 15 bases between them. CDR3 amino acids: CASSLSGTRGNEQFF. The CDR3 DNA follows: TGTGCCAGCAGCTTATCGGGAACTCGGGGTAATGAGCAGTTCTTC. The entire variable domain, with the rest obtained from reference TRBV7-9 and TRBJ2-1, is as follows: DTGVSQNPRHKITKRGQNVTFRCDPISEHNRLYWYRQTLGQGPEFLTYFQNEAQLEKSRLLSDRFSAERPKGSFSTLEIQRTEQGDSAMYLCASSLSGTRGNEQFFGPGTRLTVL.

The rearrangement links TRBV7-2 to TRBJ2-1, with 8 bases lining up with TRBD2. Germline CDR1 reads SGHTA; CDR2 reads FQGNSA. This CDR3 has 15 amino acids. V lost 3 bases, J lost 3 bases, and 4 bases stayed unmatched. CDR3 nucleotides: TGTGCCAGCAGCTTTGCAGCGGGGGTCTACAATGAGCAGTTCTTC. This translates into CASSFAAGVYNEQFF.

The chain links TRBV5-1 to TRBJ2-5; the D gene could be TRBD1 or TRBD2 (5 bases each). V lost 1 base to trimming and J lost 2 bases, with 12 bases between them. CDR1 SGHRS and CDR2 YFSETQ come from the germline V gene. The CDR3 sequence is 15 residues long. CDR3 in amino acids: CASSLPGTGQETQYF. CDR3 in DNA: TGCGCCAGCAGCTTGCCAGGGACGGGGCAAGAGACCCAGTACTTC.

This sequence joins TRBV20-1 and TRBJ2-7; 8 nucleotides agree with TRBD1. Losses at the gene ends were 2 bases for V and 2 bases for J; bases not matched to a gene: 8. The germline CDR1 and CDR2 sequences are DFQATT and SNEGSKA (reference sequence). This CDR3 is built from 15 residues. The CDR3, as DNA: TGCAGTGCTAGACAAGACAGGGGAATAACCTACGAGCAGTACTTC. Translation gives CSARQDRGITYEQYF.

The chain couples TRBV7-7 to TRBJ2-5, with D possibly being TRBD2 (5 bases). This CDR3 has 13 residues. The ends were cut back, 3 bases at V and 2 bases at J, with 7 bases in the middle. In germline, CDR1 is SSHAT, CDR2 FNYEAQ (reference sequence). The CDR3 here is CASSFGEQETQYF. The CDR3 DNA reads TGTGCCAGCAGCTTCGGGGAGCAAGAGACCCAGTACTTC.

The gene calls are TRBV28 and TRBJ1-1, with 11 bases fitting TRBD1. The length of the CDR3 is 18 residues. Trimming took 6 bases from V and 3 from J; bases not matched to a gene: 15. The germline V gene encodes CDR1 MDHEN and CDR2 SYDVKM. This CDR3 reads CASSPLWTGGLKDTEAFF. CDR3 coding DNA: TGTGCCAGCAGCCCATTGTGGACAGGGGGCTTAAAGGACACTGAAGCTTTCTTT.

The rearrangement joins TRBV29-1 to TRBJ2-1, with D possibly called TRBD1 or TRBD2 (5 bases each). CDR3 length equals 13 residues. Looked up from germline, CDR1 is SQVTM and CDR2 is ANQGSEA. V was clipped by 6 bases and J by 7 bases, with 16 bases between them. Written as DNA, the CDR3 is TGCAGCGTGCCGGGGCCTAGGTGGAATGAGCAGTTCTTC. It yields the protein CSVPGPRWNEQFF.

The chain combines TRBV20-1 with TRBJ2-7, with D unresolved. V was clipped by 0 bases and J by 5 bases, with 8 bases between them. Looked up from germline, CDR1 is DFQATT and CDR2 is SNEGSKA (reference sequence). The CDR3 runs to 12 residues. The CDR3 DNA is TGCAGTGCTAGAGACCGATTGCACGAGCAGTACTTC. Its translation is CSARDRLHEQYF.

This clonotype was found a few times. The chain is built from TRBV9 and TRBJ2-1; TRBD1 agrees at 10 bases. V lost 4 bases and J lost 4; bases outside the gene matches: 8. The CDR3 consists of 16 residues. Germline CDR1 reads SGDLS; CDR2 reads YYNGEE. CDR3 bases: TGTGCCAGCAGCTTCAACCGGGACAGGGGTTACAATGAGCAGTTCTTC. Translating it yields CASSFNRDRGYNEQFF.

This clonotype was detected a few times. This chain connects TRBV6-2 or TRBV6-3 to TRBJ2-5, with D unclear. V lost 0 bases and J 7 bases, leaving 15 bases between the germline ends. This CDR3 spans 15 amino acids. Germline V gene data show CDR1 as MNHEY and CDR2 as SVGEGT. The CDR3 protein is CASSYSWEFPGTQYF. CDR3 DNA: TGTGCCAGCAGTTACTCGTGGGAATTCCCTGGGACCCAGTACTTC.

This clonotype was counted only a few times. The chain recombines TRBV5-1 with TRBJ2-7; no clear D. The CDR3 has 15 residues. Germline V gives CDR1 SGHRS, CDR2 YFSETQ. The ends were cut back, 2 bases at V and 3 bases at J, with 15 bases in the middle. CDR3 region: CASSFRTGLLYEQYF. DNA for the CDR3: TGCGCCAGCAGCTTCCGTACGGGCCTTCTCTACGAGCAGTACTTC.

This clonotype was counted many times. This chain links TRBV12-3 or TRBV12-4 with TRBJ2-5, with TRBD2 matching 10 bases. This CDR3 comprises 15 residues. Germline trimming cut 5 bases from V and 7 bases from J; bases unmatched to any gene: 10. CDR3 loop: CASSLGLAAIGTQYF. Written as DNA, the CDR3 is TGTGCCAGCAGTCTCGGACTAGCGGCCATTGGGACCCAGTACTTC.

This clonotype was found a few times. The rearrangement uses TRBV20-1 and TRBJ2-7, with 7 bases matching TRBD1. J was trimmed by 3 bases and V by 4 bases; bases with no gene match: 12. Looked up from germline, CDR1 is DFQATT and CDR2 is SNEGSKA (reference sequence). The CDR3 loop spans 15 amino acids. In DNA, the CDR3 is TGCAGTGCTATTTCTCCCCGGGACAGCATCTACGAGCAGTACTTC. Its protein product is CSAISPRDSIYEQYF.

This clonotype has more than one count but fewer than ten. This chain links TRBV10-1 with TRBJ2-5, with D possibly being TRBD1 or TRBD2 (5 bases each). The germline V gene encodes CDR1 WNHNN and CDR2 SYGVQD (reference sequence). The V and J ends lost 3 bases and 5 bases respectively, with 13 bases between them. The CDR3 runs 14 residues. The DNA for the CDR3 is TGCGCCAGCAGTGAACCCGGGACGAGGGAGACCCAGTACTTC. Residues: CASSEPGTRETQYF.

This clonotype was detected many times. The chain carries TRBV12-3 or TRBV12-4 and TRBJ2-7; 10 positions agree with TRBD2. V gave up 5 bases and J gave up 3 bases; unmatched junction bases: 10. The CDR3 is 16 amino acids. CDR3 nucleotides: TGTGCCAGCAGTCCGTCTGGGCTAGCGGGGGACTACGAGCAGTACTTC. It encodes CASSPSGLAGDYEQYF.

This clonotype was seen a few times. CDR3 bases: TGTGCCAGCAGCCAAGTTTCCAGCTGGGAAGGCACCCAGTACTTC. This codes for CASSQVSSWEGTQYF. J is TRBJ2-5 and V is TRBV3-1; D gene unclear. V gave up 1 base and J gave up 8 bases, with 17 bases separating them. CDR3 length: 15 residues. Germline loops: CDR1 LGHDT, CDR2 YNNKEL (reference sequence).

This sequence joins TRBV7-2 and TRBJ2-7; possibly TRBD2 for D (5 bases). The CDR3 spans 12 residues. CDR1 is SGHTA, CDR2 FQGNSA, per germline. V gave up 5 bases and J gave up 4 bases, with 9 bases separating them. The CDR3 DNA is TGTGCCAGCAGCCGGGATATGTACGAGCAGTACTTC. It yields the protein CASSRDMYEQYF.

This clonotype was counted a few times. The V gene is TRBV10-3, the J gene TRBJ2-7; D remains ambiguous. Germline assignment: CDR1 ENHRY and CDR2 SYGVKD. V was shortened by 6 bases and J by 2 bases, with 8 bases between the two germline ends. There are 12 residues in the CDR3. CDR3 residues: CAISRSTYEQYF. For the CDR3, the DNA is TGTGCCATCAGCCGCTCTACCTACGAGCAGTACTTC.

There are many counts of this clonotype. V is TRBV7-2 and J is TRBJ2-1, with D possibly TRBD1 on 6 matching bases. Trimming cost V 7 bases and J 9 bases, with 16 bases left between them. Germline-derived CDR1 and CDR2 are SGHTA and FQGNSA. This CDR3 is built from 13 residues. CDR3 protein: CASTQTGSGEQFF. CDR3 bases: TGTGCCAGCACCCAGACAGGTTCGGGTGAGCAGTTCTTC. Using reference TRBV7-2 and TRBJ2-1 for the parts outside the CDR3, the full variable domain is GAGVSQSPSNKVTEKGKDVELRCDPISGHTALYWYRQSLGQGLEFLIYFQGNSAPDKSGLPSDRFSAERTGGSVSTLTIQRTQQEDSAVYLCASTQTGSGEQFFGPGTRLTVL.